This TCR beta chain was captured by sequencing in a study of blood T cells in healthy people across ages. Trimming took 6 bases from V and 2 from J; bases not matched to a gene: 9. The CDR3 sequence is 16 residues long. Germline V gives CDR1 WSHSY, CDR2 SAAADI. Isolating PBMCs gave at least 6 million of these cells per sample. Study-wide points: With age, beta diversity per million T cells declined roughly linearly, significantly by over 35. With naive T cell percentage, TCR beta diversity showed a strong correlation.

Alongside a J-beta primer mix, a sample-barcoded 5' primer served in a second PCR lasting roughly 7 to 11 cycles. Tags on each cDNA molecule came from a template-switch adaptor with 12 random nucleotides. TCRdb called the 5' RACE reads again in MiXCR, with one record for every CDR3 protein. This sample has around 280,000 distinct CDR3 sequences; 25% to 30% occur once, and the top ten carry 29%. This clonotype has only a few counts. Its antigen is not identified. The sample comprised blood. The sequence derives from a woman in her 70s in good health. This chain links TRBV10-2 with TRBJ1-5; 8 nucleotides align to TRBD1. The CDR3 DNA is TGCGCCAGCAGAGAGGGGACAGGTGGTCGCAATCAGCCCCAGCATTTT. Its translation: CASREGTGGRNQPQHF.